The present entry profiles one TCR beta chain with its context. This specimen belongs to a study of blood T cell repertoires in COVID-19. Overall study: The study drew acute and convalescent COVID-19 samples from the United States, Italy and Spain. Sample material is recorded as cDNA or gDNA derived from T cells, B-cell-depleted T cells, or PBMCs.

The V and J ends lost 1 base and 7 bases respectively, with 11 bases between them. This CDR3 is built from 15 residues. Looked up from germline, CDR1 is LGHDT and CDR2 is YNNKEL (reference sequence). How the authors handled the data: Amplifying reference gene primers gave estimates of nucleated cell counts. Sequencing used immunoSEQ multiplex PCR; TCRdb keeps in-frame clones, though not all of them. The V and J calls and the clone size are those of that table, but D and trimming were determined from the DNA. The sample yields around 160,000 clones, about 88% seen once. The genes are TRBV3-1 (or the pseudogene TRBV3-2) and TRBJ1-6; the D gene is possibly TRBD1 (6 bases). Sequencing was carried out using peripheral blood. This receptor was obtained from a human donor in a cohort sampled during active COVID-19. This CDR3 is CASSQGTADNSPLHF. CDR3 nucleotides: TGTGCCAGCAGCCAAGGGACAGCTGACAATTCACCCCTCCACTTT.